This T cell receptor beta chain was profiled in a study of blood T cell repertoires in COVID-19. For the study at large: Researchers got acute and convalescent COVID-19 samples from the United States, Italy and Spain. PBMCs, B-cell-depleted T cells, or T cells were the source of the cDNA or gDNA that made up the material.

The V gene's germline CDR1 is SGHNT and CDR2 YENEEA. The CDR3 extends over 12 amino acids. Trimming stripped 1 base from V and 7 bases from J, with 6 bases between. Per the original methods: Nucleated cell number was recorded as an estimate derived from reference gene primer amplification. Clones were read by immunoSEQ multiplex PCR, and TCRdb kept only the in-frame ones, dropping some. The V and J calls and clone size are taken from that table; D and trimming were inferred from the DNA. This sample carries some 87,000 clones, over 60% of them seen once, and the ten largest clones take roughly 8.2%. The chain is built from TRBV11-3 and TRBJ2-3; D not certain. The TCR sequence derives from a man over 45 who had recovered from COVID-19. The sample taken for sequencing was peripheral blood. CDR3 nucleotides: TGTGCCAGCAGCTTAGGGCAGTATACGCAGTATTTT. Its protein is CASSLGQYTQYF.